This T cell receptor (beta chain) was documented in a study of blood T cell repertoires in COVID-19. Overall study: Acute and convalescent COVID-19 samples came from the United States, Italy and Spain.

Authors' data handling: Reference gene primer amplification gave estimated nucleated cell counts. Assay used: immunoSEQ multiplex PCR; TCRdb lists only in-frame clones, some missing. The DNA was the basis for D and trimming; V, J and clone size are from that table. The sample lists about 40,000 clones, 86% occurring once. There are 13 residues in the CDR3. Trimming at V came to 4 bases and at J to 6 bases, leaving 3 bases not matched to a gene. Germline V gene data show CDR1 as SGHRS and CDR2 as YFSETQ. This chain links TRBV5-1 with TRBJ2-1, with 8 bases that match TRBD1. The sequence derives from a man aged 45-60 years in a cohort sampled during active COVID-19. Sequencing was carried out using peripheral blood. The CDR3 region has the DNA TGCGCCAGCAGCCCGGACAGGGCCAATGAGCAGTTCTTC. This encodes CASSPDRANEQFF.